This T cell receptor (beta chain) was recovered during a study of T cell changes during pregnancy in multiple sclerosis. Profiled with immunoSEQ multiplex PCR; TCRdb holds only in-frame clones, not every one. Of about 97,000 clones detected, 90% appear once; the ten largest clones hold approximately 0.8%. The length of the CDR3 is 16 residues. Per germline, CDR1 SGHRS and CDR2 YFSETQ. The V segment lost 3 bases and the J segment 3 bases; nucleotides outside the gene matches: 10. The gene calls are TRBV5-1 and TRBJ2-3, with TRBD1 identical over 7 bases. Sample: peripheral blood, taken in the second trimester of pregnancy. This clonotype was obtained from a female donor in good health, enrolled as a control in a pregnancy study. The CDR3 DNA reads as TGCGCCAGCAGCTCTGAGACAGGGTCTAGGACAGATACGCAGTATTTT. Translating gives CASSSETGSRTDTQYF. Complete variable domain (other parts from reference TRBV5-1 and TRBJ2-3): KAGVTQTPRYLIKTRGQQVTLSCSPISGHRSVSWYQQTPGQGLQFLFEYFSETQRNKGNFPGRFSGRQFSNSRSEMNVSTLELGDSALYLCASSSETGSRTDTQYFGPGTRLTVL.